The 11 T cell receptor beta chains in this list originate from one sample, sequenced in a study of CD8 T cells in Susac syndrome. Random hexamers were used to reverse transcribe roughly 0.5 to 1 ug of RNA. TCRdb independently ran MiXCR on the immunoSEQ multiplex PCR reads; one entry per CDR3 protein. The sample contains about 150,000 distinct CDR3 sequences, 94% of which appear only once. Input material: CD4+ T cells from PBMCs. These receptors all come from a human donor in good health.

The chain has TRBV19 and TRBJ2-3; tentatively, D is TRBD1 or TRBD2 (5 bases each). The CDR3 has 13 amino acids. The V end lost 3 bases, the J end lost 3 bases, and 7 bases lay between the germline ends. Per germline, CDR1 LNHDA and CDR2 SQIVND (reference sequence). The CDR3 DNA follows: TGTGCCAGTAGTATGGGACGAACAGATACGCAGTATTTT. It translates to CASSMGRTDTQYF. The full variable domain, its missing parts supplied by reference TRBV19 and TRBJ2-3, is DGGITQSPKYLFRKEGQNVTLSCEQNLNHDAMYWYRQDPGQGLRLIYYSQIVNDFQKGDIAEGYSVSREKKESFPLTVTSAQKNPTAFYLCASSMGRTDTQYFGPGTRLTVL.

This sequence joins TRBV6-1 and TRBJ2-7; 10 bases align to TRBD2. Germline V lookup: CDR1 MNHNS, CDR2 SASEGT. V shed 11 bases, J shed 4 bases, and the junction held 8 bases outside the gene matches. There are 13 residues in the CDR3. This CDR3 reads CALGPSGSYEQYF. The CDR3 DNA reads TGTGCCCTCGGTCCTAGCGGGAGTTACGAGCAGTACTTC.

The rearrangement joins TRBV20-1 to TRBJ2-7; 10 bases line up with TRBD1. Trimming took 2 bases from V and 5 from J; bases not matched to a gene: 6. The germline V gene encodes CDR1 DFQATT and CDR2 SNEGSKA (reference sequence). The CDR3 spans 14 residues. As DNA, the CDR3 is TGCAGTGCTAGACAGGGACAGGGGATCGACGAGCAGTACTTC. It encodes CSARQGQGIDEQYF.

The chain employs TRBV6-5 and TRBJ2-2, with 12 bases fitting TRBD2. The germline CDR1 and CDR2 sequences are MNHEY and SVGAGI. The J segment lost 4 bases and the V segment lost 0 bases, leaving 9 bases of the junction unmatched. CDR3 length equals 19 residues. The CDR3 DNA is TGTGCCAGCAGTTACTCGACTCCTAGCGGGAGGGCCAGCACCGGGGAGCTGTTTTTT. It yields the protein CASSYSTPSGRASTGELFF.

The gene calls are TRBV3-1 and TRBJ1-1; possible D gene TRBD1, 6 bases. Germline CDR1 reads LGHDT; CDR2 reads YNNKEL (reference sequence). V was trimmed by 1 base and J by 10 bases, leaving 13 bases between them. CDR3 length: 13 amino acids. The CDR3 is CASSQGLGGAAFF. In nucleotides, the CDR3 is TGTGCCAGCAGCCAAGGTTTGGGGGGCGCAGCTTTCTTT.

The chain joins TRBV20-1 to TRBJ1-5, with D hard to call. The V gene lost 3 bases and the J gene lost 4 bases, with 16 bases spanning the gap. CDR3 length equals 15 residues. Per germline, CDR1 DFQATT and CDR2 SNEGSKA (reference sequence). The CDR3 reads CSASLAPSGNQPQHF. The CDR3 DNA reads TGCAGTGCTAGCCTTGCCCCATCGGGGAATCAGCCCCAGCATTTT.

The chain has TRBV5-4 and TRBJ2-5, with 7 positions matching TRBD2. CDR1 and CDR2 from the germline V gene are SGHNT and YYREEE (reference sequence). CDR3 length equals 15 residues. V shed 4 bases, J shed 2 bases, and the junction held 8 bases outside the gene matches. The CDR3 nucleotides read TGTGCCAGCAGCCCCACAACTAGCGAACAAGAGACCCAGTACTTC. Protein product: CASSPTTSEQETQYF. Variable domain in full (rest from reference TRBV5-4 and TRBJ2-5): ETGVTQSPTHLIKTRGQQVTLRCSSQSGHNTVSWYQQALGQGPQFIFQYYREEENGRGNFPPRFSGLQFPNYSSELNVNALELDDSALYLCASSPTTSEQETQYFGPGTRLLVL.

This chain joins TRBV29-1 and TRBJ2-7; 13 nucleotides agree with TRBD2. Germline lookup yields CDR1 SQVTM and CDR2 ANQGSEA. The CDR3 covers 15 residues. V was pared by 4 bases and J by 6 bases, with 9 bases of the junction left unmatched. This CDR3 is CSVALRLAGGLEQYF. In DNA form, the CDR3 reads TGCAGCGTTGCCCTTCGACTAGCGGGAGGTCTCGAGCAGTACTTC.

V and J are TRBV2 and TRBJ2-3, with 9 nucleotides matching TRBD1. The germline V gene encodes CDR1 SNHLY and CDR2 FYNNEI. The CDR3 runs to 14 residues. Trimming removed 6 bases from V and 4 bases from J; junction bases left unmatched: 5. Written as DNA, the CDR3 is TGTGCCAGCAGGAAACAGGGGGCCGCAGATACGCAGTATTTT. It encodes CASRKQGAADTQYF.

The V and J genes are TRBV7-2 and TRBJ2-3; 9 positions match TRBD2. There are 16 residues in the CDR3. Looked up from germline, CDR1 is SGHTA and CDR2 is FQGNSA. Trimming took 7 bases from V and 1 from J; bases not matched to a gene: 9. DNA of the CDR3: TGTGCCAGCATTAGAGGTAGCGGGAGTCGCACAGATACGCAGTATTTT. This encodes CASIRGSGSRTDTQYF.

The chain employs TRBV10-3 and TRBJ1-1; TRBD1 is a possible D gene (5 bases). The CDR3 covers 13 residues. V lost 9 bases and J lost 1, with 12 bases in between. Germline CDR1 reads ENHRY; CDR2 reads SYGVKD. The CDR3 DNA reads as TGTGCCATGCAAAGTGACAGGAACACTGAAGCTTTCTTT. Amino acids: CAMQSDRNTEAFF.